This is a list of T cell receptor beta chains from one sample in a study of T cell responses to AZD1222 COVID-19 vaccine. Measured with immunoSEQ multiplex PCR; TCRdb has only the in-frame clones, and not every one. The sample includes 120,000 or so clones, over 75% of them seen just once. The sample in question was peripheral blood, obtained on day 0 of AZD1222 vaccination. The origin of the receptors is an adult in good health. The CDR3 runs from the conserved cysteine through the conserved F or W. Fields, in order: D gene, clone size, V gene, J gene, CDR3 protein, CDR3 DNA. D genes are given only for firm matches. A clone size is listed for some rows: how often the clone was seen (once, few, many), or a class if it is expanded.

TRBD1	.	TRBV2	TRBJ2-7	CASSDVAGGYEQYF	TGTGCCAGCAGTGATGTTGCAGGGGGCTACGAGCAGTACTTC
.	.	TRBV28	TRBJ1-3	CASSPRPLAGNTIYF	TGTGCCAGCAGTCCCCGGCCCCTGGCTGGAAACACCATATATTTT
.	.	TRBV28	TRBJ1-2	CASGLWGFDYGYTF	TGTGCCAGTGGGCTATGGGGGTTTGACTATGGCTACACCTTC
TRBD1	.	TRBV10-3	TRBJ1-6	CATRQGGSSYNSPLHF	TGTGCCACCCGACAGGGAGGGAGCTCCTATAATTCACCCCTCCACTTT
TRBD1	.	TRBV25-1	TRBJ1-4	CASSPTGGGHNEKLFF	TGTGCCAGCAGTCCTACTGGAGGGGGCCATAATGAAAAACTGTTTTTT
.	.	TRBV5-6	TRBJ2-2	CASSRRDGTGELFF	TGTGCCAGCAGCCGCAGGGATGGCACCGGGGAGCTGTTTTTT
TRBD2	.	TRBV13	TRBJ2-2	CASSLGGREETGELFF	TGTGCCAGCAGCTTAGGCGGTCGGGAGGAGACCGGGGAGCTGTTTTTT
.	once	TRBV28	TRBJ2-3	CASTLGGGAGTDTQYF	TGTGCCAGCACCTTGGGGGGGGGCGCTGGCACAGATACGCAGTATTTT
TRBD2	many	TRBV25-1	TRBJ2-5	CASSWSSGTETQYF	TGTGCCAGCAGTTGGAGTAGCGGGACAGAGACCCAGTACTTC
TRBD2	.	TRBV6-1	TRBJ2-7	CASSESGLAIYEQYF	TGTGCCAGCAGTGAGTCAGGACTAGCGATCTACGAGCAGTACTTC
.	.	TRBV7-8	TRBJ1-1	CASKREFHTEAFF	TGTGCCAGCAAAAGGGAATTTCACACTGAAGCTTTCTTT
.	.	TRBV28	TRBJ1-1	CASSSGSSMNTEAFF	TGTGCCAGCAGTTCGGGATCCTCAATGAACACTGAAGCTTTCTTT
TRBD1	once	TRBV5-4	TRBJ1-5	CASSLEWEGAPQHF	TGTGCCAGCAGCTTGGAATGGGAGGGGGCGCCCCAGCATTTT
.	.	TRBV6-1	TRBJ2-7	CASSESVRASYEQYF	TGTGCCAGCAGTGAAAGTGTCAGGGCCTCCTACGAGCAGTACTTC
.	.	TRBV12-3/TRBV12-4	TRBJ2-7	CASSHRREQYF	TGTGCCAGCAGTCACCGTCGCGAGCAGTACTTC